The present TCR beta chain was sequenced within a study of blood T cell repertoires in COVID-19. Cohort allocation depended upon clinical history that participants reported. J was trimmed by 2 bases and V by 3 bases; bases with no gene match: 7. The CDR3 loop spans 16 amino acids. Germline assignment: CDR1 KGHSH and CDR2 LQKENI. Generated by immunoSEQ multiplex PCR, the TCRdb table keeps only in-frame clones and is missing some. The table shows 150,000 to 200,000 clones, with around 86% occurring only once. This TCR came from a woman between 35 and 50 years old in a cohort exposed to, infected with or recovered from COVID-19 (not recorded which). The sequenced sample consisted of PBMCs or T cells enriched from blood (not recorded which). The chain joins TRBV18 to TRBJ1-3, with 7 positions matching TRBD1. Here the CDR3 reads CASSPRQGPPGNTIYF. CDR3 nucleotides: TGTGCCAGCTCACCTCGACAGGGACCCCCTGGAAACACCATATATTTT.